This T cell receptor delta chain originates from a study of γδ T cells in repeated Plasmodium falciparum infection. Overall study: Donors were malaria-exposed Malian children or age- and gender-matched Australian children.

This CDR3 spans 19 amino acids. Germline CDR1 TSWWSYY, CDR2 QGS. Trimming cost V 2 bases and J 2 bases, with 24 bases left between them. TCRdb reapplied CATT to the multiplex PCR reads. The data show over 45,000 delta-chain clones, 1.6% seen once. In its sample, this clone was seen many times. The same CDR3 arises from other DNA sequences in this sample as well. Flow sorting of PBMC yielded separate Vgamma9/Vdelta2+ and Vdelta2-negative gammadelta T cell populations for bulk repertoire analysis. Input material: gamma-delta T cells from blood. The chain uses TRDV1 and TRDJ1; D not resolved. The sequence was obtained from a pool of human donors (malaria-infected and uninfected, not separated). The CDR3 DNA reads TGTGCTCTTGGGGAAGGGGTCCCACGCGGTGTTGTATGTACCGATAAACTCATCTTT. This codes for CALGEGVPRGVVCTDKLIF.